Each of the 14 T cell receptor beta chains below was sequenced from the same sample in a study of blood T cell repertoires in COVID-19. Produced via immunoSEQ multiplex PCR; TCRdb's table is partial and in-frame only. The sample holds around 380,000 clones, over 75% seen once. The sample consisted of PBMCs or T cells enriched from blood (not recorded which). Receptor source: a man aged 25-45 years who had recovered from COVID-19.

This CDR3 reads CSASLGQGASPLHF. The CDR3 DNA reads TGCAGTGCTAGTTTGGGACAGGGTGCTTCACCCCTCCACTTT. The chain couples TRBV20-1 to TRBJ1-6; TRBD1 agrees at 9 bases. After removal of 3 bases from V and 9 bases from J, the junction contained 6 bases not matched to a gene. CDR1 and CDR2 from the germline V gene are DFQATT and SNEGSKA (reference sequence). This CDR3 has 14 amino acids.

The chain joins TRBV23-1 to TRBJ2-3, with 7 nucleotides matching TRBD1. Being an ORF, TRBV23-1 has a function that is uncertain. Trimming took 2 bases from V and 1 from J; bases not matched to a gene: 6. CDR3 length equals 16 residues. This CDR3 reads CASSQGGDRGTDTQYF. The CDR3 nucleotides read TGCGCCAGCAGTCAAGGTGGTGACAGGGGCACAGATACGCAGTATTTT.

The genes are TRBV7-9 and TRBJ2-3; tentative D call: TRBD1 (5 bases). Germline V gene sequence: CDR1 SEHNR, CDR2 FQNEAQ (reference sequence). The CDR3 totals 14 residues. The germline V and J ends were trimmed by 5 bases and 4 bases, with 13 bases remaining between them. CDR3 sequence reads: CASSPTGSADTQYF. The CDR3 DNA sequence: TGTGCCAGCAGCCCTACAGGATCCGCAGATACGCAGTATTTT.

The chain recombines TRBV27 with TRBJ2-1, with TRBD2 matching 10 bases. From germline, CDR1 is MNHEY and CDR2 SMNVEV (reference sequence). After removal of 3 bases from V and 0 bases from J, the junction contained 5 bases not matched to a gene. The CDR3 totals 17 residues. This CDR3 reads CASSFAGLAVSYNEQFF. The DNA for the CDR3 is TGTGCCAGCAGTTTCGCCGGACTAGCGGTCTCCTACAATGAGCAGTTCTTC.

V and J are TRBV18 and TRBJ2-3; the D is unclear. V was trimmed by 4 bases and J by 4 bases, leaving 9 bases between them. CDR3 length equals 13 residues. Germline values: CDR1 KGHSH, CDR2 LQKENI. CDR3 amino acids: CASSREYSDTQYF. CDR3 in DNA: TGTGCCAGCTCACGCGAATATTCAGATACGCAGTATTTT.

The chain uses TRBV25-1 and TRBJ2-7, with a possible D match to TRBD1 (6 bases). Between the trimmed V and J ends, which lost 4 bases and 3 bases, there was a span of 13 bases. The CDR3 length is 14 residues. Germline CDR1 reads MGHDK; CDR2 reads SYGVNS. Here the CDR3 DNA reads TGTGCCAGCAGTGGTCGGCCCAGGGGCTACGAGCAGTACTTC. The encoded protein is CASSGRPRGYEQYF.

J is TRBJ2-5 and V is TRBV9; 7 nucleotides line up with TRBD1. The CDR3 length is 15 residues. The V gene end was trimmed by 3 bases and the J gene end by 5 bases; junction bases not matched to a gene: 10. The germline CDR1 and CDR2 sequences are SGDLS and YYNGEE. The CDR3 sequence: CASSALTGQQETQYF. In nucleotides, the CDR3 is TGTGCCAGCAGCGCCCTGACGGGACAGCAGGAGACCCAGTACTTC.

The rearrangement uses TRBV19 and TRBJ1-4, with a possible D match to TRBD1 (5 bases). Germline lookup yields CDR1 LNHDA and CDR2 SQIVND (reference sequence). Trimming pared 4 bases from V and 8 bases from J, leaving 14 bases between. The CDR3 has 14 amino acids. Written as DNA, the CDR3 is TGTGCCAGTAGTAGTTATCAGGGAGGCGAAAAACTGTTTTTT. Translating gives CASSSYQGGEKLFF.

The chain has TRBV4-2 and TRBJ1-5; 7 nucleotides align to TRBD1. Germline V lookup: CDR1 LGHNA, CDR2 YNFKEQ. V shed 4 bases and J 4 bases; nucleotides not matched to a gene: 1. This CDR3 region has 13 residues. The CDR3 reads CASSRDSNQPQHF. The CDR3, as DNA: TGTGCCAGCAGCCGGGACAGTAATCAGCCCCAGCATTTT.

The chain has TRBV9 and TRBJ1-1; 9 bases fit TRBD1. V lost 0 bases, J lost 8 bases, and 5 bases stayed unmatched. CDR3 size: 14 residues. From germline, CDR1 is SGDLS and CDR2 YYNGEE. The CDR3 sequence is CASSVGGQGLEAFF. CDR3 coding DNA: TGTGCCAGCAGCGTAGGGGGACAGGGTTTGGAAGCTTTCTTT.

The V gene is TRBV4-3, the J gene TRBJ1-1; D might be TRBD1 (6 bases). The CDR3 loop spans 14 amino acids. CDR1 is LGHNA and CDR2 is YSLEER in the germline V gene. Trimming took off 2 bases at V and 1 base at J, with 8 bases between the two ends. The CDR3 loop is CASSQTTGNTEAFF. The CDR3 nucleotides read TGCGCCAGCAGCCAAACGACAGGGAACACTGAAGCTTTCTTT.

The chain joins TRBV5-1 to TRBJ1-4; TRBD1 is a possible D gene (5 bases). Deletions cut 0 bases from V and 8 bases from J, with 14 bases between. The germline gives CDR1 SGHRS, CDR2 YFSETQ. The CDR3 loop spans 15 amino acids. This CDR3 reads CASSLGSSDTEKLFF. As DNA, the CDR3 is TGCGCCAGCAGCTTGGGTAGCTCGGACACAGAAAAACTGTTTTTT.

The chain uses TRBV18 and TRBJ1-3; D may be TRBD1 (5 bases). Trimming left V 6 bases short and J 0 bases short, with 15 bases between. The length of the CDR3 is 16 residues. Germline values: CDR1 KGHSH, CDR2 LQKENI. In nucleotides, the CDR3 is TGTGCCAGCTCGCCGGCGGAGGGGAGCTCTGGAAACACCATATATTTT. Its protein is CASSPAEGSSGNTIYF.

The CDR3 bases are TGTGCCAGCAGCGTAGATCCCCAGAACACTGAAGCTTTCTTT. Translated, it gives CASSVDPQNTEAFF. This rearrangement joins TRBV9 to TRBJ1-1; D not resolved. V was trimmed by 0 bases and J by 1 base, leaving 7 bases between them. The length of the CDR3 is 14 residues. CDR1 SGDLS and CDR2 YYNGEE come from the germline V gene.